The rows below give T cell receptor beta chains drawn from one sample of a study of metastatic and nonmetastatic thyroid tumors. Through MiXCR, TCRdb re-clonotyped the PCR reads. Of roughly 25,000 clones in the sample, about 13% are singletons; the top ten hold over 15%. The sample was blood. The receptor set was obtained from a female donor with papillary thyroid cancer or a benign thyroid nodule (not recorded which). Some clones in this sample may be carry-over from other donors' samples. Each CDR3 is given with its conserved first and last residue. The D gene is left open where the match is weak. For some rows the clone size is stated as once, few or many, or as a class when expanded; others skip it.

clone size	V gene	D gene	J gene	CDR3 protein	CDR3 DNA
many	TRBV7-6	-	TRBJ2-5	CASSLNRQETQYF	TGTGCCAGCAGCTTAAACAGACAAGAGACCCAGTACTTC
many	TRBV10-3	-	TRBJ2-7	CAISDSDGFLSEQYF	TGTGCCATCAGCGATTCGGATGGGTTTTTGAGCGAGCAGTACTTC
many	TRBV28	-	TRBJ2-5	CASSWGLQETQYF	TGTGCCAGCAGTTGGGGGCTCCAAGAGACCCAGTACTTC
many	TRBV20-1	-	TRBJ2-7	CSARLTGRGQFSYEQYF	TGCAGTGCTAGATTGACGGGGAGGGGGCAATTCTCCTACGAGCAGTACTTC
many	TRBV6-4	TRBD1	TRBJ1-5	CASSDSSTRDRDGGNQPQHF	TGTGCCAGCAGTGACTCGAGCACCCGGGACAGGGATGGGGGCAATCAGCCCCAGCATTTT
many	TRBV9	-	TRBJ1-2	CASSPDSNYGYTF	TGTGCCAGCAGCCCGGACAGCAACTATGGCTACACCTTC
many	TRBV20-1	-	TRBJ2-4	CSAPGRAKNIQYF	TGCAGTGCACCCGGAAGGGCCAAAAACATTCAGTACTTC
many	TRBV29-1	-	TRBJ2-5	CSGMGQETQYF	TGCAGCGGGATGGGGCAAGAGACCCAGTACTTC
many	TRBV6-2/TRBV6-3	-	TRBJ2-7	CAIQAPRSYEQYF	TGTGCCATCCAGGCTCCCCGCTCCTACGAGCAGTACTTC
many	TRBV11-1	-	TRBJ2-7	CASSSPTMGETYEQYF	TGTGCCAGCAGCTCCCCGACGATGGGGGAAACATACGAGCAGTACTTC
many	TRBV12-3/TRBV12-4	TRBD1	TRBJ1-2	CASTRQGLDYGYTF	TGTGCCAGCACCCGACAGGGGTTGGACTATGGCTACACCTTC
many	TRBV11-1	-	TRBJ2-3	CASSVGGSGGTDTQYF	TGTGCCAGCAGTGTAGGAGGGTCGGGCGGCACAGATACGCAGTATTTT
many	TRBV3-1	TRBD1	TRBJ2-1	CASSQGTGGINEQFF	TGTGCCAGCAGCCAAGGGACAGGGGGCATCAATGAGCAGTTCTTC
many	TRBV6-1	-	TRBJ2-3	CASSPLSGRRTDTQYF	TGTGCCAGCAGTCCCTTATCGGGACGGCGCACAGATACGCAGTATTTT
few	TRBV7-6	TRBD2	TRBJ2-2	CASRGSGRASNTGELFF	TGTGCCAGCAGAGGTAGCGGGAGGGCCTCTAACACCGGGGAGCTGTTTTTT
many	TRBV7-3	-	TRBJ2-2	CASSTPQGNTGELFF	TGTGCCAGCAGTACCCCTCAGGGAAACACCGGGGAGCTGTTTTTT
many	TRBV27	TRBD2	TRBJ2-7	CASSELAGGKEQYF	TGTGCCAGCAGTGAACTAGCGGGAGGCAAAGAGCAGTACTTC
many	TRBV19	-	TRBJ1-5	CASSIWATPSNQPQHF	TGTGCCAGTAGTATTTGGGCGACACCTAGCAATCAGCCCCAGCATTTT
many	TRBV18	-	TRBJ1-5	CASSPTDYQPQHF	TGTGCCAGCTCACCTACGGACTATCAGCCCCAGCATTTT
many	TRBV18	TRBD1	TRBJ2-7	CASSRWDRGFYEQYF	TGTGCCAGCTCACGGTGGGACAGGGGATTCTACGAGCAGTACTTC
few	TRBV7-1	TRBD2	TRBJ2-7	CASSSLFPYTSGGSFPYEQYF	TGTGCCAGCAGCTCCCTTTTTCCCTATACTAGCGGGGGTTCTTTCCCCTACGAGCAGTACTTC
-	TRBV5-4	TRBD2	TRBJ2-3	CASSPGGVADTQYF	TGTGCCAGCAGTCCGGGAGGGGTCGCAGATACGCAGTATTTT